This T cell receptor (beta chain) was sequenced for a study of T cells in Graves' hyperthyroidism and ophthalmopathy. Study-level findings and limits: Most thyroid clonotypes expanded above 0.001 appeared in blood too.

RNA transcripts were the template for amplifying TCR beta CDR3 regions. An initial round of RT-PCR targeting the TCR CDR3 relied on the HTBI primer set. MiXCR, applied by TCRdb to the multiplex PCR reads, yields one record per CDR3 protein. The sample carries some 570,000 distinct CDR3 sequences, roughly 17% recorded once. This clonotype was observed at least ten times. Its antigen is as yet unknown. Germline CDR1 is LGHDT and CDR2 is YNNKEL (reference sequence). V gave up 0 bases and J gave up 11 bases, with 14 bases separating them. The length of the CDR3 is 14 residues. The receptor was isolated from a woman younger than 35 with Graves' ophthalmopathy. Sequencing was done on a sample of blood. V usage is TRBV3-1 and J usage is TRBJ2-4; D is undetermined. As DNA, the CDR3 is TGTGCCAGCAGCCAAGAAAGGCGAACCCGGGTTCAGTACTTC. Translation gives CASSQERRTRVQYF.